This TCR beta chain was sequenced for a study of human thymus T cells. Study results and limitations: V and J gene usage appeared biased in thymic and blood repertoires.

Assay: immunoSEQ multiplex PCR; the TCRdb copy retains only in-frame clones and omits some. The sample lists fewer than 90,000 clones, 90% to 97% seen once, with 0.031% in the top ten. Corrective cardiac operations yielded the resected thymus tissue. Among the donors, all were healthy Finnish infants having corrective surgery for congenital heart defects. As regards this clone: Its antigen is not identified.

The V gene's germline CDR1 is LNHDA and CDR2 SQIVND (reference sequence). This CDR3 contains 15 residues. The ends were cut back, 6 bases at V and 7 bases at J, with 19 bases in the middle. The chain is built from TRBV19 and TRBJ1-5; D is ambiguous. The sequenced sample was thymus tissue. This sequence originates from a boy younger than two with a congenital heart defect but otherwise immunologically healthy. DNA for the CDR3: TGTGCCAGTAGAAGAACAGCCACCGGAGACCAGCCCCAGCATTTT. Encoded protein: CASRRTATGDQPQHF.